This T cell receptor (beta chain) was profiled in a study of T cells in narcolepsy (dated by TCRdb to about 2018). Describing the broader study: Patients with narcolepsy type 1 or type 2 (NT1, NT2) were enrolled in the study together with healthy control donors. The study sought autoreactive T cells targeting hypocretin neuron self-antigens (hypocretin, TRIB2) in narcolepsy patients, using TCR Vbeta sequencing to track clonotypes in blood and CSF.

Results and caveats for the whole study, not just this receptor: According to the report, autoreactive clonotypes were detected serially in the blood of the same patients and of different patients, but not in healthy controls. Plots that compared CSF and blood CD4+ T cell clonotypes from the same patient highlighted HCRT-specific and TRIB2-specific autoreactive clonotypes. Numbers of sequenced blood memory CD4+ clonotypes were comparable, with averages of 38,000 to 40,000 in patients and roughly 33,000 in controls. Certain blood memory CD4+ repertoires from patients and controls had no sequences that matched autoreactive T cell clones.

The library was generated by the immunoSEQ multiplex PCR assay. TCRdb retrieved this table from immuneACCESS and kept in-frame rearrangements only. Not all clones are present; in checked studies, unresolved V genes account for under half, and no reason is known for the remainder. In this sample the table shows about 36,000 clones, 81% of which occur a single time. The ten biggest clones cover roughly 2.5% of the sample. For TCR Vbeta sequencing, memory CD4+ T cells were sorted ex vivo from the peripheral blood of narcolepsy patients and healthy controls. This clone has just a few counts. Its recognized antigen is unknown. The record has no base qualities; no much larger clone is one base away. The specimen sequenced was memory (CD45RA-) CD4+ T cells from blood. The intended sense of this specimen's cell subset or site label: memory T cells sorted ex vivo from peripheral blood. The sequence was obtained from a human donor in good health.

The bases read TGCGCCAGCCGGACAGGGAGAGACACTGAAGCTTTCTTT. This gives the protein CASRTGRDTEAFF. The rearranged chain carries TRBV10-1 and TRBJ1-1, with 8 bases in between that match TRBD1. From the germline V gene (reference sequence), CDR1 is WNHNN and CDR2 is SYGVQD. From the cysteine through the phenylalanine, the CDR3 covers 13 amino acids. The read is trimmed to its CDR3 DNA, 39 bases read in frame from base 1. Germline trimming: 8 bases from V, 3 bases from J; junction bases outside gene matches: 5.